These 2 T cell receptor beta chains came from one sample sequenced in a study of cytomegalovirus exposure and HLA in healthy donors. Profiling relied on immunoSEQ multiplex PCR, and the TCRdb table lists in-frame clones only, not all of them. The sample records about 160,000 clones, more than 70% being singletons. The sample comprised PBMCs. Receptors were obtained from a man between 18 and 35 years old in good health and CMV-seronegative.

V usage is TRBV7-2 and J usage is TRBJ2-1, with TRBD1 as a possible D gene (6 bases). This CDR3 is 15 amino acids long. V lost 1 base and J 6 bases, leaving 13 bases between the germline ends. From germline, CDR1 is SGHTA and CDR2 FQGNSA. The CDR3: CASSLVKLGANEQFF. As DNA, the CDR3 is TGTGCCAGCAGCTTAGTGAAGCTGGGGGCCAATGAGCAGTTCTTC.

V gene TRBV11-2 combines with J gene TRBJ1-2, with D possibly being TRBD1 (5 bases). The CDR3 totals 13 residues. V lost 3 bases to trimming and J lost 7 bases, with 12 bases between them. CDR1 is SGHAT and CDR2 is FQNNGV in the germline V gene. The CDR3 DNA sequence: TGTGCCAGCAGCTTTACGACAGACGGTGGCTACACCTTC. This sequence encodes CASSFTTDGGYTF.